This record covers a single T cell receptor (beta chain). Its antigen is still unknown. Libraries were prepared by immunoSEQ multiplex PCR; TCRdb keeps only in-frame clonotypes and omits some of them. The sample lists approximately 940,000 clones, around three quarters seen once, with about 1.5% in the top ten. This specimen belongs to a study of shared clonotypes between healthy human individuals. The study's findings and limits: Larger estimated richness was generally seen in naive subsets than in memory subsets.

Germline CDR1 is MGHRA and CDR2 is YSYEKL. With 2 bases removed from V and 0 bases from J, the gap between germline ends came to 11 bases. The length of the CDR3 is 16 residues. The origin of this receptor is a man between 18 and 35 years old in good health. This chain uses TRBV4-1 with TRBJ2-1, with a tentative D call TRBD2 (5 bases). The sample comprised memory CD4+ T cells sorted from blood. The sample's subset: CD45RA-negative fraction. CDR3 amino acids: CASSQTIASSYNEQFF. The CDR3 DNA reads as TGCGCCAGCAGCCAAACAATAGCGAGCTCCTACAATGAGCAGTTCTTC.